This record looks at one T cell receptor (beta chain) sequence and its context. TCRdb keeps only in-frame clones here, not all; method: immunoSEQ multiplex PCR. The sample holds some 520,000 clones, roughly nine tenths seen once. The germline CDR1 and CDR2 sequences are SEHNR and FQNEAQ (reference sequence). The CDR3 sequence is 18 residues long. The trim removed 2 bases at V and 7 bases at J, leaving 11 bases unmatched. These data come from a study of blood T cell repertoires in COVID-19. Seattle-derived patients entered the study during active infection and were followed longitudinally. This sequence was found in a man aged 18 to 29 with COVID-19, enrolled during active disease. The V and J genes are TRBV7-9 and TRBJ1-6; 10 bases are a match to TRBD1. The sequenced sample consisted of peripheral blood. CDR3 in DNA: TGTGCCAGCAGCTTACCTCGGGACAGGGGTTTTGGGAATTCACCCCTCCACTTT. It codes for CASSLPRDRGFGNSPLHF.